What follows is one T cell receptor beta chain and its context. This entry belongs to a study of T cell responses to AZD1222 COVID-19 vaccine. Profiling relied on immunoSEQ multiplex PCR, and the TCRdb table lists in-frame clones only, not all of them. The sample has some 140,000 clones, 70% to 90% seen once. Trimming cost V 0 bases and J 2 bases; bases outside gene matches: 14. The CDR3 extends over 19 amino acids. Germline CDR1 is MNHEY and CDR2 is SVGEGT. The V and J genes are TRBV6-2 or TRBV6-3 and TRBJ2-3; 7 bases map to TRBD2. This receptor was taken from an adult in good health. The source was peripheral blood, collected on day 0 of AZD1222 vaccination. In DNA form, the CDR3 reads TGTGCCAGCAGTTACTCGATCTCTAGCGGAGGGGAGGACACAGATACGCAGTATTTT. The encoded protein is CASSYSISSGGEDTDTQYF.